Listed here are 6 T cell receptor beta chains from one sample, sequenced in a study of blood T cell repertoires in COVID-19. Profiled with immunoSEQ multiplex PCR; TCRdb holds only in-frame clones, not every one. The sample lists approximately 63,000 clones; roughly 90% were seen once. What was sequenced was peripheral blood. The source is a woman older than 75 with acute or convalescent COVID-19.

The chain joins TRBV28 to TRBJ1-6; the D is unclear. Germline-derived CDR1 and CDR2 are MDHEN and SYDVKM. Trimming pared 3 bases from V and 0 bases from J, leaving 6 bases between. The CDR3 covers 15 residues. This CDR3 is CASSFVRSYNSPLHF. CDR3 DNA: TGTGCCAGCAGTTTTGTGCGCTCCTATAATTCACCCCTCCACTTT.

This chain uses TRBV2 with TRBJ2-2, with 15 nucleotides matching TRBD2. The V segment lost 7 bases and the J segment 2 bases; nucleotides outside the gene matches: 14. Germline V gene sequence: CDR1 SNHLY, CDR2 FYNNEI. The CDR3 spans 20 residues. CDR3 nucleotides: TGTGCCAGCACCCTGAGATCCCCGGGACTAGCGGGGGGTAACACCGGGGAGCTGTTTTTT. Encoded protein: CASTLRSPGLAGGNTGELFF.

The gene calls are TRBV19 and TRBJ2-1, with D possibly matching TRBD1 (6 bases). V shed 8 bases and J shed 7 bases, with 15 bases lying between them. This CDR3 has 13 amino acids. Germline V gene lookup returns CDR1 LNHDA and CDR2 SQIVND (reference sequence). DNA for the CDR3: TGTGCCAGTTCCTGGGGGCAAGAGAATGAGCAGTTCTTC. This encodes CASSWGQENEQFF.

V is TRBV20-1 and J is TRBJ1-2; unclear D gene. The germline V gene encodes CDR1 DFQATT and CDR2 SNEGSKA (reference sequence). The V and J ends lost 4 bases and 5 bases respectively, with 8 bases between them. The length of the CDR3 is 11 residues. The CDR3 DNA reads as TGCAGTGCTAACGGGAATTATGGCTACACCTTC. Encoded protein: CSANGNYGYTF.

This CDR3 is CASSYGSQGPNYGYTF. CDR3 sequence (DNA): TGTGCCAGCAGTTACGGCTCCCAGGGTCCTAACTATGGCTACACCTTC. The J gene is TRBJ1-2, the V gene TRBV6-5; D perhaps matches TRBD1 (5 bases). Germline values: CDR1 MNHEY, CDR2 SVGAGI. CDR3 length: 16 residues. Trimming cost V 2 bases and J 0 bases, with 13 bases left between them.

The chain employs TRBV28 and TRBJ2-7, with 12 nucleotides matching TRBD2. V gave up 2 bases and J gave up 3 bases; unmatched junction bases: 2. Per the germline V gene, CDR1 is MDHEN and CDR2 is SYDVKM. The CDR3 has 15 residues. The CDR3 reads CASSLMGLAGYEQYF. In nucleotides, the CDR3 is TGTGCCAGCAGTTTAATGGGACTAGCGGGCTACGAGCAGTACTTC.